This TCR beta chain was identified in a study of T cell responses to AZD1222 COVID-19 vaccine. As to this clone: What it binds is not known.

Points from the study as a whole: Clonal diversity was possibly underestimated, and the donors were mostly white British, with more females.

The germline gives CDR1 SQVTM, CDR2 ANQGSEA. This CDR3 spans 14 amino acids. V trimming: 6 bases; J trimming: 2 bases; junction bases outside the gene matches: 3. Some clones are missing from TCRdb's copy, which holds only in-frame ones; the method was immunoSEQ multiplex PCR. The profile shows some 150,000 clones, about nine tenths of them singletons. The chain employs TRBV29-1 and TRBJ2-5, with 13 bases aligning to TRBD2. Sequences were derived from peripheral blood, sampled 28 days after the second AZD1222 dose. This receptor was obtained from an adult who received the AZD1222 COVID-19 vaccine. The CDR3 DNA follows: TGCAGCGTAGGGACTAGCGGGGCTCAAGAGACCCAGTACTTC. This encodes CSVGTSGAQETQYF.